The present TCR beta chain was sequenced within a study of graft-versus-host responses after intestinal transplantation. Whole-study findings and limits: When patients had graft-donor T cell macrochimerism, their allografts held high graft-versus-host to host-versus-graft clonal ratios. Present in recipient marrow, GvH clones included some that appeared first in ileum or blood.

The protocol was immunoSEQ multiplex PCR, while the TCRdb copy is restricted to in-frame clones and leaves out a portion. The data contain around 110,000 clones, roughly 89% of them singletons. The CDR3 spans 16 residues. Germline V lookup: CDR1 MNHEY, CDR2 SMNVEV (reference sequence). V lost 5 bases and J lost 0; bases outside the gene matches: 7. Worth noting for this clone: Antigen specificity is unknown.

The TCR originated in a human donor who was the organ donor for an intestinal transplant. The material was unstimulated CD4+ T cells sorted from spleen or lymph node cells, obtained before transplant. This chain uses TRBV27 with TRBJ2-1; 7 bases align to TRBD2. The CDR3 loop reads CASSPLTSYSYNEQFF. The CDR3 region has the DNA TGTGCCAGCAGTCCCCTGACTAGCTACTCCTACAATGAGCAGTTCTTC.